A single sample gave rise to the 9 T cell receptor beta chains below, sequenced in a study of blood T cell repertoires in COVID-19. The protocol was immunoSEQ multiplex PCR, while the TCRdb copy is restricted to in-frame clones and leaves out a portion. This sample carries over 150,000 clones, roughly 82% of them seen once, and the ten largest clones take roughly 10%. Specimen: PBMCs or T cells enriched from blood (not recorded which). The receptors here all came from a man aged 35 to 55 who had recovered from COVID-19.

The rearrangement uses TRBV7-9 and TRBJ1-1; 11 nucleotides line up with TRBD1. Germline CDR1 reads SEHNR; CDR2 reads FQNEAQ (reference sequence). This CDR3 spans 16 amino acids. Trimming at V came to 5 bases and at J to 4 bases, leaving 9 bases not matched to a gene. The CDR3 reads CASSPPWDRGSTEAFF. The CDR3 region has the DNA TGTGCCAGCAGCCCACCCTGGGACAGGGGGAGCACTGAAGCTTTCTTT.

The V call is TRBV28, the J call TRBJ2-1, with D possibly TRBD1 on 5 matching bases. Trimming shortened V by 7 bases and J by 1 base, and 17 bases separated the two germline ends. CDR3 length: 16 residues. The V gene's germline CDR1 is MDHEN and CDR2 SYDVKM. The CDR3 bases are TGTGCCAGCATGCTTTCCGTGGCAGGGTCCTACAATGAGCAGTTCTTC. It yields the protein CASMLSVAGSYNEQFF.

With regard to this clone: The junction departs from the called germline gene at one end, perhaps through a read error. This chain uses TRBV28 with TRBJ2-5; D possibly corresponds to TRBD1 (6 bases). The CDR3 runs to 10 residues. CDR1 is MDHEN, CDR2 SYDVKM, per germline. The CDR3 reads CASSRGTQYF. The CDR3 nucleotides are TGTGCGAGCAGCAGGGGGACCCAGTACTTC.

J is TRBJ1-4 and V is TRBV18, with D possibly being TRBD1 (6 bases). CDR1 KGHSH and CDR2 LQKENI come from the germline V gene. The CDR3 length is 14 residues. V lost 8 bases and J 5 bases, leaving 15 bases between the germline ends. The CDR3 sequence: CASTSGVSNEKLFF. CDR3 nucleotides: TGTGCCAGCACTTCAGGGGTGTCAAATGAAAAACTGTTTTTT.

J is TRBJ1-4 and V is TRBV18; tentative D call: TRBD1 (6 bases). This CDR3 is 15 amino acids long. V was trimmed by 2 bases and J by 6 bases, leaving 13 bases between them. Germline V gene data show CDR1 as KGHSH and CDR2 as LQKENI. Written as DNA, the CDR3 is TGTGCCAGCTCACCATTTAACGGACAGCATGAAAAACTGTTTTTT. Translated, it gives CASSPFNGQHEKLFF.

This clone was observed a single time. This chain's CDR3 is CASSLVDRYNEQFF. Here the CDR3 DNA reads TGTGCCAGCAGCTTAGTAGACAGGTACAATGAGCAGTTCTTC. The chain carries TRBV7-9 and TRBJ2-1; the D gene is possibly TRBD1 (6 bases). The CDR3 contains 14 residues. From germline, CDR1 is SEHNR and CDR2 FQNEAQ (reference sequence). Deletions cut 1 base from V and 4 bases from J, with 8 bases between.

V and J are TRBV25-1 and TRBJ1-1; no definite D call. The CDR3 sequence is 13 residues long. Trimming cost V 3 bases and J 4 bases, with 9 bases left between them. Germline CDR1 MGHDK, CDR2 SYGVNS. The CDR3 region is CASSDRFLTEAFF. The CDR3 DNA reads as TGTGCCAGCAGTGACAGGTTTCTCACTGAAGCTTTCTTT.

This clone was counted a single time. V usage is TRBV9 and J usage is TRBJ1-2, with TRBD1 as a possible D gene (6 bases). Trimming shortened V by 1 base and J by 5 bases, and 12 bases separated the two germline ends. Germline V gives CDR1 SGDLS, CDR2 YYNGEE. This CDR3 spans 14 amino acids. This CDR3 reads CASSVFRGPYGYTF. The CDR3 coding sequence is TGTGCCAGCAGCGTATTCAGGGGTCCTTATGGCTACACCTTC.

This clone was found a few times. In nucleotides, the CDR3 is TGTGCCAGCCTAGCCAAGGGACAGCGAAATCAGCCCCAGCATTTT. Translated: CASLAKGQRNQPQHF. This rearrangement joins TRBV2 to TRBJ1-5; 7 positions match TRBD1. Germline CDR1 reads SNHLY; CDR2 reads FYNNEI. The J segment lost 4 bases and the V segment lost 8 bases, leaving 11 bases of the junction unmatched. The length of the CDR3 is 15 residues.